The present T cell receptor (beta chain) was sequenced within a study of beta chain features in type 1 diabetes. Study-wide results and caveats: There was a moderate but significant shortening of TCRB CDR3s in all four CD4+ subsets of Type 1 diabetes patients.

This clone showed up just once. Its specificity is unknown. Sequencing targeted expressed TCRB transcripts, as all isolated RNA had been reverse transcribed. Generated by immunoSEQ multiplex PCR, the TCRdb table keeps only in-frame clones and is missing some. This table has about 160,000 clones, approximately 7.8% appearing once. The CDR3 is 13 amino acids. V lost 4 bases and J 8 bases, leaving 13 bases between the germline ends. Germline CDR1 reads SGHRS; CDR2 reads YFSETQ. The rearrangement links TRBV5-1 to TRBJ2-1, with D unclear. The receptor comes from a woman in her 40s with type 1 diabetes. The sequencing sample was made of central memory CD4+ T cells from blood. The CDR3 spells CASSHVLEDEQFF. The CDR3 region has the DNA TGCGCCAGCAGCCACGTACTCGAGGATGAGCAGTTCTTC.